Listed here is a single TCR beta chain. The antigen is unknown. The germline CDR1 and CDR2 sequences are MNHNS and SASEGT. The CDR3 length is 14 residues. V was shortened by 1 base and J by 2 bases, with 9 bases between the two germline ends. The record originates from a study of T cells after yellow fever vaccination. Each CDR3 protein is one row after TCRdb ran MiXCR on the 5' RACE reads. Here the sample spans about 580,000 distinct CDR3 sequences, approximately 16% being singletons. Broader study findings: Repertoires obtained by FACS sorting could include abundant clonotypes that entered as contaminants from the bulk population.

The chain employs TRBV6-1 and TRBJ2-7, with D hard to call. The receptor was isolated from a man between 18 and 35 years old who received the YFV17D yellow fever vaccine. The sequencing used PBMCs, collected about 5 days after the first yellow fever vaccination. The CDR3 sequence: CASSEVSTPYEQYF. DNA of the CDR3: TGTGCCAGCAGTGAAGTATCTACCCCCTACGAGCAGTACTTC.